The rows below give T cell receptor beta chains drawn from one sample of a study of a mutant IDH1 vaccine in newly diagnosed glioma. Sequencing used immunoSEQ multiplex PCR; TCRdb keeps in-frame clones, though not all of them. The table lists just under 95,000 clones, around four fifths of them singletons. The specimen was PBMCs, collected from a glioma patient treated with radiotherapy, temozolomide or both. The receptors derive from a man between 35 and 55 years old with glioma. Both conserved end residues are part of each CDR3. The D gene is left open where the match is weak. Clone size is shown for a subset of rows, as once, few, many or a class of expanded clone.

abundance	d_gene	j_gene	v_gene	CDR3nt	CDR3aa
NA	TRBD1	TRBJ2-7	TRBV19	TGTGCCAGTAGTAAGCCGGACAGGGGCTACGAGCAGTACTTC	CASSKPDRGYEQYF
few	NA	TRBJ2-7	TRBV19	TGTGCCAGTAGCTTTCATTCGGGGGCCTACGAGCAGTACTTC	CASSFHSGAYEQYF
NA	TRBD1	TRBJ1-4	TRBV9	TGTGCCAGCAGCGTAGTAGGGGACAGGGTAATTTTTGCAACTAATGAAAAACTGTTTTTT	CASSVVGDRVIFATNEKLFF
NA	TRBD1	TRBJ2-5	TRBV20-1	TGCAGTGGGGACAGGGAAGAGACCCAGTACTTC	CSGDREETQYF
NA	NA	TRBJ2-7	TRBV7-9	TGTGCCAGCAGCTTATCGGGTAGCAACTACGAGCAGTACTTC	CASSLSGSNYEQYF
NA	NA	TRBJ2-7	TRBV11-2	TGTGCCAGCAGCTACTCCTACGAGCAGTACTTC	CASSYSYEQYF
NA	TRBD2	TRBJ2-5	TRBV2	TGTGCCAGCAGTGAAGCGGGGGGACTAGCGGGAGAGACCCAGTACTTC	CASSEAGGLAGETQYF
NA	TRBD1	TRBJ2-7	TRBV11-2	TGTGCCAGCAGCTTGGATAGGACAGGGTTCTACGAGCAGTACTTC	CASSLDRTGFYEQYF
NA	NA	TRBJ2-5	TRBV4-1	TGCGCCAGCAGCCCCTTTCCAAGGGGGGACGAGACCCAGTACTTC	CASSPFPRGDETQYF
NA	NA	TRBJ1-2	TRBV18	TGTGCCAGCTCACCTCGGCAGAAACTGACGGTAGAAAACTATGGCTACACCTTC	CASSPRQKLTVENYGYTF
NA	NA	TRBJ2-1	TRBV5-6	TGTGCCAGCAGATACGGACAGACCTACTACAATGAGCAGTTCTTC	CASRYGQTYYNEQFF
few	NA	TRBJ1-1	TRBV5-4	TGTGCCAGCAGCCAGCCGAACACTGAAGCTTTCTTT	CASSQPNTEAFF
NA	TRBD1	TRBJ2-5	TRBV6-6	TGTGCCAGCAGTCTGGGACAGGGGGGGAGAGAGACCCAGTACTTC	CASSLGQGGRETQYF
NA	TRBD1	TRBJ2-7	TRBV7-6	TGTGCCAGCAGCTTTTCGTCGGGACAGGGTTACGAGCAGTACTTC	CASSFSSGQGYEQYF
NA	NA	TRBJ2-5	TRBV7-2	TGTGCCAGCAGCTTAGGGACAGCCGAGACCCAGTACTTC	CASSLGTAETQYF
NA	NA	TRBJ2-7	TRBV7-2	TGTGCCAGCAGCCGGATACTAGCCTACGAGCAGTACTTC	CASSRILAYEQYF
once	TRBD2	TRBJ2-3	TRBV5-6	TGTGCCAGCAGCTTTGGGGGGAGGGCAGATACGCAGTATTTT	CASSFGGRADTQYF